The clone carrying this TCR beta chain is a singleton in its sample. Antigen: not known. These data are taken from a study of OX40 agonist ivuxolimab in advanced cancers. Study information: A partial response was reached by three patients: one with hepatocellular carcinoma and two with cutaneous melanoma.

Germline V gene data show CDR1 as LNHDA and CDR2 as SQIVND (reference sequence). Trimming pared 8 bases from V and 0 bases from J, leaving 16 bases between. This CDR3 has 15 amino acids. Study observations and caveats: Relative to CD4+ cells, CD8+ T cells on average had more expanded clones.

TCRdb's copy holds only in-frame clones and misses some; the assay was immunoSEQ multiplex PCR. The sample has 77,000 or so clones; 90% are singletons. This specimen was CD4+ or CD8+ T cells sorted from blood, taken in a trial of the OX40 agonist ivuxolimab. This rearrangement joins TRBV19 to TRBJ1-2; D is uncertain. The clonotype was recovered from an adult with an advanced solid tumor such as melanoma, head and neck, liver or kidney cancer. The CDR3 here is CASQALNRANYGYTF. CDR3 bases: TGTGCCAGTCAGGCCCTAAATCGAGCTAACTATGGCTACACCTTC.